This TCR beta chain stems from a study of response to subunit inactivated influenza vaccine. V was cut by 4 bases and J by 6 bases, with 13 bases left in between. Germline CDR1 and CDR2: MNHEY and SMNVEV (reference sequence). The CDR3 runs to 15 residues. This clonotype was seen more than once but under ten times. TCRdb reprocessed the RT-PCR reads via MiXCR and lists one record per CDR3 protein. The table has over 650,000 distinct CDR3 sequences, roughly 20% seen once; the top ten hold about 11%. The receptor was derived from a man in his fifties or sixties who received an inactivated influenza vaccine. The input for sequencing was PBMCs from blood, taken roughly 5 days after vaccination. This chain joins TRBV27 and TRBJ1-6; D possibly corresponds to TRBD1 (6 bases). The CDR3 spells CASSSLDSFNSPLHF. CDR3 nucleotides: TGTGCCAGCAGTTCCCTGGACAGTTTTAATTCACCCCTCCACTTT.